This TCR beta chain originates from a study of a mutant IDH1 vaccine in newly diagnosed glioma. Profiling relied on immunoSEQ multiplex PCR, and the TCRdb table lists in-frame clones only, not all of them. Of about 59,000 clones listed, 75% to 95% are singletons. Looked up from germline, CDR1 is MNHEY and CDR2 is SMNVEV (reference sequence). With V trimmed by 6 bases and J by 4 bases, 3 bases remained unmatched. The CDR3 is made up of 13 amino acids. Time point noted: baseline, week 1 (first vaccination visit). As for treatment: pre-vaccination baseline after standard-of-care therapy. The sequences come from PBMCs, collected from a glioma patient treated with radiotherapy, temozolomide or both. The genes are TRBV27 and TRBJ1-5, with TRBD1 identical over 7 bases. The receptor was derived from a man aged 50 to 60 with glioma. DNA of the CDR3: TGTGCCAGCAGGTACAGGGGAAATCAGCCCCAGCATTTT. It specifies CASRYRGNQPQHF.